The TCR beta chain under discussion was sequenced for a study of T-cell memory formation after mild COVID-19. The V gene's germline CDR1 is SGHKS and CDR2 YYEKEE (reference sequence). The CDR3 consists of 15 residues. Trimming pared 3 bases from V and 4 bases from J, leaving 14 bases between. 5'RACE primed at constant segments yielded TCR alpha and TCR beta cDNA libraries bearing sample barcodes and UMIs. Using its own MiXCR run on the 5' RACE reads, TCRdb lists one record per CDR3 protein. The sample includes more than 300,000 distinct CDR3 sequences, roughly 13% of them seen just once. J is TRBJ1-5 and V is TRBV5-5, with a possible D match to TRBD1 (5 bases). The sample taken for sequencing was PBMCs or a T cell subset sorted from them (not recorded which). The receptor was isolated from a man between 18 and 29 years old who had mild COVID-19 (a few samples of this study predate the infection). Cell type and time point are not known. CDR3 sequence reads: CASSSSQGYNQPQHF. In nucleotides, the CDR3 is TGTGCCAGCAGCTCCTCCCAGGGATATAATCAGCCCCAGCATTTT.